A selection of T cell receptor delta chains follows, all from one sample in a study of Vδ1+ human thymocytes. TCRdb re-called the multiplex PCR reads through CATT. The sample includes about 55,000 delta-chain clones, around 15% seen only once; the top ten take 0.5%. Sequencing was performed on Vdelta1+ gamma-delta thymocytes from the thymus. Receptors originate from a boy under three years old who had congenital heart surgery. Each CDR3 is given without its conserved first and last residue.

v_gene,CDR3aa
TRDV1,ALGEPPYADKYTDKLI
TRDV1,ALGEFLFLGDYTDKLI
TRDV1,ALGEKVMGTFYTDKLI
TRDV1,ALGEPLPKSTNWGIPGRVGAQLF
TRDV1,ALGEIPADKLI
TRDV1,ALGERRWGETDKLI
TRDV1,ALGVASSYDDTSDKLI
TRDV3,AFPACTGVGNTDKLI
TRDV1,ALGLGPFPRGWGMADKLI
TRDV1,ALGEEGEVCILGDLPCYTDKLI
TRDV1,ALGFFLRLGDTTDKLI
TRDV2,ACSPTSYWTTDKLI
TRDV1,ALGELRELLRTGGLNTDKLI
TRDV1,ALGEGLPTYLGDRVPDKLI
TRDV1,ALGEGLLGDCDKLI
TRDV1,ALGEQFFQGPLRLRTVMATDKLI
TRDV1,ALGELRRGRDKLI
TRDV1,ALGDPLPSYPTGGLYTDKLI
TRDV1,ALGGLRGTYIHTDKLI
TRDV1,ALGERSGNKELSLGDTITDKLI
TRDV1,ALGEGVIRATDKLI
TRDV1,ALGAGSSLRVGVTDKLI
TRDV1,ALTGGFYTDKLI
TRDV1,ALGELGIPLGPYWGIRISGYTDKLI
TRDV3,AFRPPGWTDKLI
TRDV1,ALGEPTVPYWGIRRYTDKLI
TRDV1,ALGAAFLPIYWGIRSTDKLI
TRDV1,ALGELRPTGGKGTDKLI
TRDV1,ALGELRRWGITPSYTDKLI
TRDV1,ALGDPLDKLI
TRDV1,ALGTFPLPTGGYAMTDKLI
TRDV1,ALGGVSLTGGYEGKLI
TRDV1,ALGEGLPLLGDRGNTDKLI
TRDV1,ALGELGGGPTDKLI
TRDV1,ALGELVGGTGGPPGYTDKLI
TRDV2,ACDTVLLGDTRPDKLI
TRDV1,ALGELHSYGSYWGANTDKLI
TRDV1,ALGDNFRTGGPYTDKLI
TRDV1,ALGDPGLPMAYWGPTDKLI
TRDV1,ALGEPSSHGGYADKLI
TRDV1,ALGDDSPIAPLRYTDKLI
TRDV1,ALGEHPTYWGKLI
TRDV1,ALGEPSYTYWGGRADKLI
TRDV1,ALGELFLGPYTDKLI
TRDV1,ALGELGLGTGWGIRGIRIPDKLI
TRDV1,ALGTPPGGLGATDKLI
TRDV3,ALTVGGPDKLI
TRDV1,ALGVPTFLLLGDTDKLI
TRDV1,ALGELAFFYLGALI
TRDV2,ACAIQGDDKLI
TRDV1,ALGELQGLPTLRGPLPYTDKLI
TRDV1,ALGELDPSLPTFLLVRQYTDKLI
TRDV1,ALGELIPFGITDKLI
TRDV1,ALGRPSFTYWEGVKLI
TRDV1,ALGEPPGGGYVYTDKLI